The TCR beta chain described here comes from a study of blood T cell repertoires in COVID-19. The wider study: Acute-phase and convalescent COVID-19 samples originated in the United States, Italy and Spain.

In the authors' methods: Using reference gene primer amplification, nucleated cell counts were estimated. The data were produced by immunoSEQ multiplex PCR, yet TCRdb's version contains in-frame clones alone and is incomplete. V and J calls plus clone size are reproduced from that table; the DNA served to infer D and trimming. The sample gives tens of thousands of clones, about 91% of which show up once; nearly 5% is in the top ten. V dropped 3 bases and J dropped 3 bases, with 15 bases sitting between them. Germline CDR1 is SGHVS and CDR2 is FQNEAQ. The CDR3 length is 16 residues. The sample taken for sequencing was peripheral blood. The chain couples TRBV7-8 to TRBJ1-3; D is possibly TRBD1 (6 bases). The sequence came from a man aged 55 to 69 with active COVID-19. The CDR3 loop is CASSFSAGEDGNTIYF. The CDR3 DNA sequence: TGTGCCAGCAGCTTCTCAGCAGGGGAAGATGGAAACACCATATATTTT.